Following are 26 T cell receptor beta chains from one sample sequenced in a study of response to subunit inactivated influenza vaccine listed by TCRdb under 2018. Library preparation was by RT-PCR. Sequencer: Illumina HiSeq 2500. The public sequencing data were trimmed at Q25 with fastp and processed into clonotypes with MiXCR by TCRdb, which kept only in-frame beta chains. Each CDR3 protein gets just one entry, which takes the most common genes and DNA from the rows behind it. Counted in this sample were about 650,000 distinct CDR3 sequences; around 15% of them appeared once. The biggest ten clones account for approximately 7.6% of the sample. The starting material was PBMCs from blood, obtained roughly 2 weeks before vaccination. These receptors all come from a man aged 50-59 years who received an inactivated influenza vaccine. Donor details come from another sample of the same person, matched by shared clones.

In its sample, this clonotype was seen once. J is TRBJ2-1 and V is TRBV20-1; a weak D match, TRBD2 (5 bases). This CDR3 is 13 amino acids long. CDR1 DFQATT and CDR2 SNEGSKA come from the germline V gene (reference sequence). V was cut by 1 base and J by 4 bases, with 8 bases left in between. CDR3 coding DNA: TGCAGTGCTAGAGCCCCGGGGTACAATGAGCAGTTCTTC. Its protein is CSARAPGYNEQFF.

This clonotype was seen repeatedly, ten times or more. The chain employs TRBV28 and TRBJ2-4; 9 bases match TRBD2. The length of the CDR3 is 18 residues. The germline V gene has CDR1 MDHEN and CDR2 SYDVKM. The V segment lost 4 bases and the J segment 6 bases; nucleotides outside the gene matches: 16. CDR3 loop: CASSSLRSQTSGRNIQYF. The DNA of the CDR3 is TGTGCCAGCAGTTCCCTTCGTAGTCAGACTAGCGGTAGAAACATTCAGTACTTC. Supplemented by reference TRBV28 and TRBJ2-4, the full variable domain reads DVKVTQSSRYLVKRTGEKVFLECVQDMDHENMFWYRQDPGLGLRLIYFSYDVKMKEKGDIPEGYSVSREKKERFSLILESASTNQTSMYLCASSSLRSQTSGRNIQYFGAGTRLSVL.

This chain joins TRBV9 and TRBJ2-7, with unresolved D. Trimming removed 0 bases at V and 4 bases at J, with 11 bases between. Germline CDR1 and CDR2: SGDLS and YYNGEE. There are 14 residues in the CDR3. This CDR3 reads CASSVGARLYEQYF. CDR3 in DNA: TGTGCCAGCAGCGTAGGGGCCAGATTATACGAGCAGTACTTC.

This clonotype was detected many times. V is TRBV12-3 or TRBV12-4 and J is TRBJ2-1, with unresolved D. The length of the CDR3 is 14 residues. Trimming pared 8 bases from V and 1 base from J, leaving 12 bases between. The CDR3 spells CASSRRLSYNEQFF. CDR3 nucleotides: TGTGCCAGCTCTAGGAGATTGTCCTACAATGAGCAGTTCTTC.

The rearrangement uses TRBV27 and TRBJ2-7; 9 nucleotides line up with TRBD2. With 2 bases clipped from V and 2 bases from J, the junction kept 7 bases outside the gene matches. The CDR3 runs 16 residues. CDR1 is MNHEY, CDR2 SMNVEV, per germline (reference sequence). Written as DNA, the CDR3 is TGTGCCAGCAGTTTAAATAGCGGGAGCGCTACCTACGAGCAGTACTTC. Translated: CASSLNSGSATYEQYF.

Here the CDR3 DNA reads TGCGCCAGCAGCCAAGCTAATCTCCCTGCGCCCGGGACAGGACTCTCTGGGGCCAACGTCCTGACTTTC. It specifies CASSQANLPAPGTGLSGANVLTF. This chain links TRBV4-1 with TRBJ2-6, with 8 bases that match TRBD1. The CDR3 consists of 23 residues. The V segment lost 1 base and the J segment 0 bases; nucleotides outside the gene matches: 20. CDR1 MGHRA and CDR2 YSYEKL come from the germline V gene.

This clonotype was recorded many times. The chain employs TRBV7-8 and TRBJ2-7, with D uncertain. CDR3 length equals 14 residues. Germline-derived CDR1 and CDR2 are SGHVS and FQNEAQ. V was cut by 4 bases and J by 1 base, with 11 bases left in between. The CDR3 DNA follows: TGTGCCAGCAGCTCCCAGAGAGTTTCCTACGAGCAGTACTTC. Its translation is CASSSQRVSYEQYF.

This clonotype occurred a few times. The chain carries TRBV12-3 or TRBV12-4 and TRBJ1-1; 8 nucleotides align to TRBD1. V lost 6 bases, J lost 3 bases, and 3 bases stayed unmatched. The CDR3 is 13 amino acids. The CDR3 spells CASSWTGYTEAFF. The CDR3 region has the DNA TGTGCCAGCAGCTGGACAGGGTACACTGAAGCTTTCTTT.

This clonotype has a count of ten or more. This chain links TRBV20-1 with TRBJ1-5; 7 bases map to TRBD1. Germline loops: CDR1 DFQATT, CDR2 SNEGSKA (reference sequence). V gave up 0 bases and J gave up 6 bases; unmatched junction bases: 11. This CDR3 spans 16 amino acids. The DNA of the CDR3 is TGCAGTGCTAGAGATGTAGGGGGCCCACGTACTCAGCCCCAGCATTTT. It is translated as CSARDVGGPRTQPQHF.

There are many counts of this clonotype. This chain connects TRBV7-2 to TRBJ2-3; unclear D gene. The germline gives CDR1 SGHTA, CDR2 FQGNSA. This CDR3 has 12 amino acids. Deletions cut 5 bases from V and 3 bases from J, with 6 bases between. CDR3 residues: CASSIMTDTQYF. For the CDR3, the DNA is TGTGCCAGCAGCATCATGACAGATACGCAGTATTTT.

The genes are TRBV7-3 and TRBJ2-1; D is possibly TRBD2 (5 bases). The CDR3 is 14 residues long. Germline values: CDR1 SGHTA, CDR2 FQGTGA. Trimming took 1 base from V and 10 from J, leaving 14 bases between them. As DNA, the CDR3 is TGTGCCAGCAGCTTAATGGGAGCGGTGGGGGAGCAGTTCTTC. It encodes CASSLMGAVGEQFF.

This clonotype was seen only a few times. The genes are TRBV15 and TRBJ2-2; perhaps TRBD1 as D (6 bases). CDR3 length: 16 residues. Trimming removed 2 bases at V and 5 bases at J, with 15 bases between. The V gene's germline CDR1 is LNHNV and CDR2 YYDKDF (reference sequence). The CDR3 DNA reads TGTGCCACCAGCAGACAGGGGAGTGTAAAAACCGGGGAGCTGTTTTTT. As protein: CATSRQGSVKTGELFF. The whole variable domain, filled in from reference TRBV15 and TRBJ2-2, reads DAMVIQNPRYQVTQFGKPVTLSCSQTLNHNVMYWYQQKSSQAPKLLFHYYDKDFNNEADTPDNFQSRRPNTSFCFLDIRSPGLGDTAMYLCATSRQGSVKTGELFFGEGSRLTVL.

The sample holds a few counts of this clonotype. The chain has TRBV10-3 and TRBJ2-1, with unresolved D. The CDR3 runs 15 residues. Germline loops: CDR1 ENHRY, CDR2 SYGVKD. V lost 3 bases and J lost 6, with 15 bases in between. The CDR3 sequence is CAISESQARSNEQFF. CDR3 DNA sequence: TGTGCCATCAGTGAATCCCAGGCCAGGTCCAATGAGCAGTTCTTC.

The chain is built from TRBV20-1 and TRBJ2-1; the D call may be TRBD1 or TRBD2 (5 bases each). Trimming cost V 5 bases and J 5 bases, with 16 bases left between them. Germline V gives CDR1 DFQATT, CDR2 SNEGSKA (reference sequence). This CDR3 has 14 amino acids. CDR3 amino acids: CSASQPGADNEQFF. CDR3 DNA sequence: TGCAGTGCTTCTCAACCCGGGGCCGACAATGAGCAGTTCTTC.

This clonotype was counted a few times. This rearrangement joins TRBV5-1 to TRBJ2-1, with D perhaps assigned TRBD1 or TRBD2 (5 bases each). V lost 0 bases and J lost 8, with 21 bases in between. There are 17 residues in the CDR3. Germline CDR1 is SGHRS and CDR2 is YFSETQ. The CDR3 spells CASSLGLRGSRGHEQFF. Written as DNA, the CDR3 is TGCGCCAGCAGCTTGGGACTGAGGGGTAGCCGGGGCCATGAGCAGTTCTTC.

The gene calls are TRBV3-1 and TRBJ1-1; D possibly corresponds to TRBD1 (5 bases). The V end lost 3 bases, the J end lost 0 bases, and 11 bases lay between the germline ends. The CDR3 is 15 residues long. Germline CDR1 is LGHDT and CDR2 is YNNKEL (reference sequence). The CDR3 DNA sequence: TGTGCCAGCAGCCATAGGGGACGGATGAACACTGAAGCTTTCTTT. It codes for CASSHRGRMNTEAFF.

This chain links TRBV11-1 with TRBJ2-1, with D possibly being TRBD2 (6 bases). Looked up from germline, CDR1 is SGHAT and CDR2 is FQDESV (reference sequence). CDR3 length: 17 amino acids. With 1 base removed from V and 0 bases from J, the gap between germline ends came to 13 bases. The CDR3 reads CASSLGDWLASYNEQFF. The CDR3 bases are TGTGCCAGCAGCTTAGGGGACTGGCTGGCCTCCTACAATGAGCAGTTCTTC.

This clonotype was found a few times. The chain combines TRBV20-1 with TRBJ1-2; no clear D gene. This CDR3 spans 15 amino acids. The germline V and J ends were trimmed by 0 bases and 3 bases, with 14 bases remaining between them. Germline CDR1 DFQATT, CDR2 SNEGSKA (reference sequence). The CDR3 is CSAREAQTLYYGYTF. The CDR3 DNA reads as TGCAGTGCTAGAGAAGCGCAGACACTTTACTATGGCTACACCTTC.

The genes are TRBV10-3 and TRBJ2-3; possibly TRBD2 for D (5 bases). Germline CDR1 is ENHRY and CDR2 is SYGVKD. Trimming took off 6 bases at V and 1 base at J, with 8 bases between the two ends. The CDR3 loop spans 13 amino acids. CDR3 region: CAIRELGTDTQYF. The CDR3 nucleotides read TGTGCCATCAGGGAACTAGGCACAGATACGCAGTATTTT.

Only one count was recorded for this clonotype. The genes are TRBV9 and TRBJ2-5; the match to TRBD1 covers 7 bases. Trimming cost V 3 bases and J 3 bases; bases outside gene matches: 5. This CDR3 comprises 14 residues. The germline V gene has CDR1 SGDLS and CDR2 YYNGEE. The CDR3: CASSDGTEEETQYF. CDR3 DNA sequence: TGTGCCAGCAGCGATGGGACAGAAGAAGAGACCCAGTACTTC. Supplemented by reference TRBV9 and TRBJ2-5, the full variable domain reads DSGVTQTPKHLITATGQRVTLRCSPRSGDLSVYWYQQSLDQGLQFLIQYYNGEERAKGNILERFSAQQFPDLHSELNLSSLELGDSALYFCASSDGTEEETQYFGPGTRLLVL.

V gene TRBV6-5 combines with J gene TRBJ2-1; D remains unclear. CDR1 is MNHEY, CDR2 SVGAGI, per germline. V was pared by 5 bases and J by 14 bases, with 10 bases between. The CDR3 sequence is 10 residues long. The CDR3 DNA is TGTGCCAGCAGTCTTGGAAAGGAGTTCTTC. Its translation is CASSLGKEFF.

The chain carries TRBV6-2 or TRBV6-3 and TRBJ2-1; tentatively, D is TRBD1 or TRBD2 (5 bases each). In germline, CDR1 is MNHEY, CDR2 SVGEGT. V was clipped by 5 bases and J by 12 bases, with 14 bases between them. The length of the CDR3 is 12 residues. This CDR3 reads CASSPLRDRQFF. The CDR3 DNA reads TGTGCCAGCAGTCCCCTACGGGACCGGCAGTTCTTC.

This clonotype was detected a few times. This chain uses TRBV6-2 or TRBV6-3 with TRBJ1-2; D is ambiguous. The CDR3 sequence is 13 residues long. V was pared by 6 bases and J by 3 bases, with 11 bases between. Germline CDR1 reads MNHEY; CDR2 reads SVGEGT. The CDR3 DNA reads as TGTGCCAGCAGCCCCGGACGGTACTATGGCTACACCTTC. It specifies CASSPGRYYGYTF.

This clonotype was observed a few times. The genes are TRBV7-2 and TRBJ1-2; D gene unclear. Germline lookup yields CDR1 SGHTA and CDR2 FQGNSA. This CDR3 has 15 residues. V gave up 5 bases and J gave up 8 bases, with 21 bases separating them. CDR3 sequence reads: CASSAQIGALGGYTF. In DNA form, the CDR3 reads TGTGCCAGCAGCGCCCAGATAGGAGCCCTCGGGGGCTACACCTTC. Together with reference TRBV7-2 and TRBJ1-2, the CDR3 gives the full variable domain: GAGVSQSPSNKVTEKGKDVELRCDPISGHTALYWYRQSLGQGLEFLIYFQGNSAPDKSGLPSDRFSAERTGGSVSTLTIQRTQQEDSAVYLCASSAQIGALGGYTFGSGTRLTVV.

This chain links TRBV10-3 with TRBJ2-2; 9 bases line up with TRBD1. Germline V gene sequence: CDR1 ENHRY, CDR2 SYGVKD. V lost 0 bases, J lost 5 bases, and 7 bases stayed unmatched. The CDR3 has 17 amino acids. Here the CDR3 DNA reads TGTGCCATCAGTGAGTCGCGGGACAGGGCGATGACCGGGGAGCTGTTTTTT. Translating gives CAISESRDRAMTGELFF.

V usage is TRBV6-1 and J usage is TRBJ2-7, with D possibly TRBD1 on 6 matching bases. The CDR3 totals 14 residues. Trimming cost V 6 bases and J 6 bases, with 18 bases left between them. CDR1 is MNHNS, CDR2 SASEGT, per germline. The CDR3 protein is CASRPGALSAEQYF. The CDR3 DNA is TGTGCCAGCAGGCCAGGGGCCCTGAGCGCCGAGCAGTACTTC.